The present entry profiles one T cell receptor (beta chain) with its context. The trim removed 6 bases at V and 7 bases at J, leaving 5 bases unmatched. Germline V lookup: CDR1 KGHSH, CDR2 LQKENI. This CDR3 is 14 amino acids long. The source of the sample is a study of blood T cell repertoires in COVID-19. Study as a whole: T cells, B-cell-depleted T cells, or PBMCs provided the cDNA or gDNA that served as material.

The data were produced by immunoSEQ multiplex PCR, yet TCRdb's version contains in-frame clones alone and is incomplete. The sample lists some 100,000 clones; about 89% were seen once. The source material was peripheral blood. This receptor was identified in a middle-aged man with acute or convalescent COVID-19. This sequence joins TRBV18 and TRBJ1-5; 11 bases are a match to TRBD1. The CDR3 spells CASSPGQGGQPQHF. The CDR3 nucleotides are TGTGCCAGCTCTCCGGGACAGGGGGGACAGCCCCAGCATTTT.